The present TCR beta chain was sequenced within a study of cytomegalovirus exposure and HLA in healthy donors. PCR employed 60 Vbeta and 13 Jbeta primers. Generated by immunoSEQ multiplex PCR, the TCRdb table keeps only in-frame clones and is missing some. Of under 150,000 clones listed, 60% to 80% were seen once; the top ten hold more than 2.5%. CDR3 size: 14 residues. V lost 3 bases and J 0 bases, leaving 9 bases between the germline ends. Germline CDR1 and CDR2: KGHSH and LQKENI. Details on this clone: Other DNA sequences in the sample encode the same CDR3.

Samples came from healthy bone marrow donors. This sequence joins TRBV18 and TRBJ2-7; a possible D gene is TRBD1 (6 bases). The TCR comes from a woman in her sixties or seventies in good health and CMV-seropositive. The sequenced sample consisted of PBMCs. The CDR3 DNA sequence: TGTGCCAGCTCACCCTCGACAGGCTCCTACGAGCAGTACTTC. It specifies CASSPSTGSYEQYF. The whole variable domain, filled in from reference TRBV18 and TRBJ2-7, reads NAGVMQNPRHLVRRRGQEARLRCSPMKGHSHVYWYRQLPEEGLKFMVYLQKENIIDESGMPKERFSAEFPKEGPSILRIQQVVRGDSAAYFCASSPSTGSYEQYFGPGTRLTVT.